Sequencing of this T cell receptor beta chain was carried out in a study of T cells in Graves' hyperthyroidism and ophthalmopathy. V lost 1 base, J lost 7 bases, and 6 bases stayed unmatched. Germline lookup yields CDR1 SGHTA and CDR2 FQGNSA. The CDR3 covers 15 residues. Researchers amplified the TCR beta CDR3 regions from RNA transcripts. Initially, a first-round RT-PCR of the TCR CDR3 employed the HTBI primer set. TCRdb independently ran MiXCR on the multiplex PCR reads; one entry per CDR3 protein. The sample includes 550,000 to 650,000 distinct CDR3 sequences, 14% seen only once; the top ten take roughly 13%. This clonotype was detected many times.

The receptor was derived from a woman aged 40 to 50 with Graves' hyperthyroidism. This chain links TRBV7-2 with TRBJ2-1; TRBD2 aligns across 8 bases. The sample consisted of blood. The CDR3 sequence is CASSLVSGIINEQFF. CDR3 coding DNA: TGTGCCAGCAGCTTAGTTAGCGGGATAATTAATGAGCAGTTCTTC.